A selection of T cell receptor beta chains follows, all from one sample in a study of T cell changes during pregnancy in multiple sclerosis. Libraries were prepared by immunoSEQ multiplex PCR; TCRdb keeps only in-frame clonotypes and omits some of them. The sample yields roughly 61,000 clones, 93% seen once. Specimen: peripheral blood, collected after pregnancy. Receptors originate from a female donor with multiple sclerosis, enrolled in a pregnancy study. Each CDR3 is given with its conserved first and last residue. The D gene is left open where the match is weak. Rows give clone size only sometimes, using once, few, many, or a class for an expanded clone.

V,size,J,D,DNA,CDR3
TRBV7-2,NA,TRBJ2-7,TRBD1,TGTGCCAGCAGCCCCGGGACAGGGGGGATCTACGAGCAGTACTTC,CASSPGTGGIYEQYF
TRBV27,NA,TRBJ2-1,NA,TGTGCCAGCGGCCGCTTTATCTACAATGAGCAGTTCTTC,CASGRFIYNEQFF
TRBV7-9,NA,TRBJ2-1,NA,TGTGCCAGCAGCTTTGGGGGGAGCAATGAGCAGTTCTTC,CASSFGGSNEQFF
TRBV5-1,NA,TRBJ2-7,NA,TGCGCCAGCAGCTTACAACTAGCACTAAGCTCCTACGAGCAGTACTTC,CASSLQLALSSYEQYF
TRBV4-2,NA,TRBJ2-2,TRBD2,TGTGCCAGCAGACAAGGGGCTAGCGGGTCCGCGAACACCGGGGAGCTGTTTTTT,CASRQGASGSANTGELFF
TRBV5-4,NA,TRBJ2-1,TRBD2,TGTGCCAGCAACTCCGGGACTAGCGGGAGGGCCCAGTTAGTTGAGCAGTTCTTC,CASNSGTSGRAQLVEQFF
TRBV19,NA,TRBJ2-3,NA,TGTGCCAGTAAAGCCACGCCAGGGGTTGGAACAGATACGCAGTATTTT,CASKATPGVGTDTQYF
TRBV27,NA,TRBJ2-5,NA,TGTGCCAGCAGACAGGGTTTGAGGCGAGAGACCCAGTACTTC,CASRQGLRRETQYF
TRBV7-8,NA,TRBJ1-1,NA,TGTGCCAGCAGCCTAGTCCGGGGAAGCACTGAAGCTTTCTTT,CASSLVRGSTEAFF
TRBV19,NA,TRBJ1-5,TRBD1,TGTGCCAGTAGTATACGGGACAGGGGGAGTGGTCAGCCCCAGCATTTT,CASSIRDRGSGQPQHF
TRBV11-3,few,TRBJ2-2,TRBD1,TGTGCCAGCAGCAGGACAGGAGTGAACACCGGGGAGCTGTTTTTT,CASSRTGVNTGELFF
TRBV5-1,many,TRBJ1-1,TRBD1,TGCGCCAGCAGCTTACGACAGGGGTTGAACACTGAAGCTTTCTTT,CASSLRQGLNTEAFF
TRBV5-6,NA,TRBJ1-4,TRBD1,TGTGCCAGCAGCTCCCGGGACAGGGGGGTATCTAATGAAAAACTGTTTTTT,CASSSRDRGVSNEKLFF
TRBV7-9,NA,TRBJ1-5,NA,TGTGCCAGCAGCGTCGGGGGAGGGCCCCAGCATTTT,CASSVGGGPQHF
TRBV29-1,NA,TRBJ2-3,TRBD2,TGCAGCGCCCAGGGGACTAGCGACTCCACAGATACGCAGTATTTT,CSAQGTSDSTDTQYF
TRBV4-3,NA,TRBJ2-4,TRBD1,TGCGCCAGCAGCCAAGATCCAGGACAGGGGTCAAACATTCAGTACTTC,CASSQDPGQGSNIQYF
TRBV23-1,NA,TRBJ2-6,TRBD2,TGCGCCAGCAGTCCTAGCGGGGACTCTGGGGCCAACGTCCTGACTTTC,CASSPSGDSGANVLTF
TRBV23-1,NA,TRBJ1-1,NA,TGCGCCAGCAGTCGCCAGGGAAATCCGTACACTGAAGCTTTCTTT,CASSRQGNPYTEAFF
TRBV18,NA,TRBJ2-5,TRBD2,TGTGCCAGCTCACCACAGGGAGGGGAGACCCAGTACTTC,CASSPQGGETQYF
TRBV2,NA,TRBJ1-2,TRBD1,TGTGCCAGCAGGTTCGGGACAGGGCCTGGCTACACCTTC,CASRFGTGPGYTF
TRBV19,NA,TRBJ2-1,TRBD2,TGTGCCAGTAGTATGCCGCTAGCGGGAAGCAATGAGCAGTTCTTC,CASSMPLAGSNEQFF
TRBV7-9,NA,TRBJ2-3,NA,TGTGCCAGCAGCCCTTCGACAGGTTCTACAGATACGCAGTATTTT,CASSPSTGSTDTQYF
TRBV2,NA,TRBJ1-5,TRBD1,TGTGCCAGCAAATCAGGGGGCCACCAGCCCCAGCATTTT,CASKSGGHQPQHF
TRBV5-1,NA,TRBJ2-2,TRBD1,TGCGCCAGCAGCTTAGCTGCTACAACCGGGACAGGGAAGTCCGGGGAGCTGTTTTTT,CASSLAATTGTGKSGELFF
TRBV5-1,NA,TRBJ2-3,TRBD2,TGCGCCAGCAGCCCAGGGACTAGCGGGAGGGCCCCGGATACGCAGTATTTT,CASSPGTSGRAPDTQYF
TRBV2,NA,TRBJ2-1,TRBD2,TGTGCCAGCAAACGACTAGCGGGAGGCTACAATGAGCAGTTCTTC,CASKRLAGGYNEQFF
TRBV30,NA,TRBJ2-1,TRBD1,TGTGCCTGGAGTGTACTTCAGTCAGGGGGACGTAGGAGCTCCTACAATGAGCAGTTCTTC,CAWSVLQSGGRRSSYNEQFF
TRBV5-6,NA,TRBJ2-5,NA,TGTGCCAGCAGCTTGGGACAGGTGGGGGAGACCCAGTACTTC,CASSLGQVGETQYF
TRBV4-3,NA,TRBJ2-7,TRBD1,TGCGCCAGCAGCCAAGACACAGGGGCCTACGAGCAGTACTTC,CASSQDTGAYEQYF
TRBV9,NA,TRBJ2-1,TRBD2,TGTGCCAGCAGCCCCCTAGCGGGGACCTACAATGAGCAGTTCTTC,CASSPLAGTYNEQFF
TRBV2,NA,TRBJ1-3,TRBD1,TGTGCCAGCACTCCAAGGACAGGTGGCTCTGGAAACACCATATATTTT,CASTPRTGGSGNTIYF